A single sample is the source of the 28 T cell receptor beta chains below, sequenced in a study of T-cell memory formation after mild COVID-19. MiXCR, run by TCRdb on the 5' RACE reads, gives a single entry per CDR3 protein. The sample consists of 450,000 or so distinct CDR3 sequences, around a quarter of them appearing once. The sample was PBMCs or a T cell subset sorted from them (not recorded which). These receptors originate from an adult woman who had mild COVID-19 (a few samples of this study predate the infection). Cell type and time point are not known.

The chain joins TRBV7-2 to TRBJ2-2, with D perhaps matching TRBD2 (6 bases). V lost 5 bases, J lost 1 base, and 14 bases lay in between. Germline V gene data show CDR1 as SGHTA and CDR2 as FQGNSA. The CDR3 covers 16 residues. The CDR3: CASSPGGTMNTGELFF. The CDR3 DNA reads as TGTGCCAGCAGCCCTGGGGGGACCATGAACACCGGGGAGCTGTTTTTT. Drawing the rest from reference TRBV7-2 and TRBJ2-2, the complete variable domain is GAGVSQSPSNKVTEKGKDVELRCDPISGHTALYWYRQSLGQGLEFLIYFQGNSAPDKSGLPSDRFSAERTGGSVSTLTIQRTQQEDSAVYLCASSPGGTMNTGELFFGEGSRLTVL.

The V gene is TRBV6-5, the J gene TRBJ2-5; TRBD1 might be the D (7 bases). This CDR3 has 15 residues. Germline CDR1 MNHEY, CDR2 SVGAGI. Trimming cost V 6 bases and J 2 bases, with 16 bases left between them. The CDR3, as DNA: TGTGCCAGCAGCGACAGGAGGGGGCTTCAAGAGACCCAGTACTTC. Protein: CASSDRRGLQETQYF.

There are a few counts of this clonotype. The genes are TRBV7-8 and TRBJ2-6, with D tentatively TRBD1 (6 bases). V was cut by 5 bases and J by 2 bases, with 13 bases left in between. Germline values: CDR1 SGHVS, CDR2 FQNEAQ. The CDR3 totals 16 residues. CDR3: CASSNSNRAGANVLTF. The CDR3 DNA reads TGTGCCAGCAGCAACTCCAACAGGGCTGGGGCCAACGTCCTGACTTTC.

The chain couples TRBV9 to TRBJ2-1, with 12 bases lining up with TRBD2. The V gene's germline CDR1 is SGDLS and CDR2 YYNGEE. V dropped 2 bases and J dropped 5; count of bases not matched to a gene: 2. The CDR3 runs to 15 residues. CDR3 amino acids: CASSVTSGSNNEQFF. CDR3 in DNA: TGTGCCAGCAGCGTGACTAGCGGGAGTAACAATGAGCAGTTCTTC.

This clonotype was picked up many times. The chain is built from TRBV11-3 and TRBJ2-7; D remains unclear. The V end was cut by 2 bases, the J end by 1 base, with 6 bases between. This CDR3 is built from 13 residues. The germline V gene has CDR1 SGHNT and CDR2 YENEEA. The chain's CDR3 is CASSLPGSYEQYF. The CDR3, as DNA: TGTGCCAGCAGCTTACCGGGTTCCTACGAGCAGTACTTC.

This clonotype was detected many times. V gene TRBV12-3 or TRBV12-4 combines with J gene TRBJ1-5, with a possible D match to TRBD1 (5 bases). Trimming cost V 7 bases and J 3 bases, with 19 bases left between them. The CDR3 runs to 16 residues. CDR3 sequence: CASTPSMAGTNQPQHF. CDR3 in DNA: TGTGCCAGCACGCCTTCAATGGCAGGGACCAATCAGCCCCAGCATTTT.

This clonotype turned up a few times. This chain uses TRBV6-2 or TRBV6-3 with TRBJ2-5; the D gene is possibly TRBD2 (6 bases). Per germline, CDR1 MNHEY and CDR2 SVGEGT. The CDR3 spans 14 residues. Trimming removed 6 bases from V and 2 bases from J, with 13 bases in between. Here the CDR3 reads CASSSRLAQETQYF. CDR3 nucleotide sequence: TGTGCCAGCAGCTCCCGTCTAGCGCAAGAGACCCAGTACTTC.

This sequence joins TRBV9 and TRBJ1-2, with D uncertain. The CDR3 is made up of 14 amino acids. V lost 0 bases, J lost 0 bases, and 6 bases lay in between. CDR1 is SGDLS, CDR2 YYNGEE, per germline. The CDR3 sequence is CASSVAGTNYGYTF. In DNA form, the CDR3 reads TGTGCCAGCAGCGTAGCCGGAACTAACTATGGCTACACCTTC.

V and J are TRBV27 and TRBJ2-5; 12 bases match TRBD2. Germline CDR1 is MNHEY and CDR2 is SMNVEV (reference sequence). This CDR3 is built from 15 residues. Germline trimming cut 1 base from V and 4 bases from J; bases unmatched to any gene: 1. CDR3 in DNA: TGTGCCAGCAGTTTATGGACTAGCGGGGCAGAGACCCAGTACTTC. Translating gives CASSLWTSGAETQYF.

There are a few counts of this clonotype. This rearrangement joins TRBV4-3 to TRBJ1-6; no clear D. The CDR3 has 17 amino acids. V lost 0 bases to trimming and J lost 0 bases, with 9 bases between them. Germline V gene lookup returns CDR1 LGHNA and CDR2 YSLEER. CDR3 DNA: TGCGCCAGCAGCCAAGATTACCGGAGCTCCTATAATTCACCCCTCCACTTT. This codes for CASSQDYRSSYNSPLHF.

V usage is TRBV5-1 and J usage is TRBJ1-1; D is unresolved. The CDR3 length is 14 residues. V lost 5 bases, J lost 0 bases, and 11 bases lay in between. Germline CDR1 is SGHRS and CDR2 is YFSETQ. CDR3 sequence: CASSNSNMNTEAFF. The CDR3 DNA is TGCGCCAGCAGTAACTCCAACATGAACACTGAAGCTTTCTTT.

This clonotype has only a few counts. The V and J genes are TRBV7-2 and TRBJ2-3, with 11 nucleotides matching TRBD2. Germline CDR1 and CDR2: SGHTA and FQGNSA. J gave up 3 bases and V 5 bases, and 7 bases lay outside the gene matches. The length of the CDR3 is 16 residues. Here the CDR3 DNA reads TGTGCCAGCAGCCAAACCACTAGCGGGAGTACAGATACGCAGTATTTT. Amino acids: CASSQTTSGSTDTQYF.

The chain links TRBV10-3 to TRBJ2-5; TRBD2 is a possible D gene (5 bases). This CDR3 is built from 15 residues. The germline V gene encodes CDR1 ENHRY and CDR2 SYGVKD. Between the trimmed V and J ends, which lost 2 bases and 2 bases, there was a span of 12 bases. CDR3 sequence (DNA): TGTGCCATCAGTGAGACTATCGGGGTACAAGAGACCCAGTACTTC. This sequence encodes CAISETIGVQETQYF.

CDR3 bases: TGTGCCAGCAGCCCCCGGACAGGGTCTAACTATGGCTACACCTTC. The encoded protein is CASSPRTGSNYGYTF. The chain joins TRBV5-6 to TRBJ1-2, with 8 nucleotides matching TRBD1. CDR3 length: 15 residues. V dropped 4 bases and J dropped 0; count of bases not matched to a gene: 5. Germline V lookup: CDR1 SGHDT, CDR2 YYEEEE. Variable domain in full (rest from reference TRBV5-6 and TRBJ1-2): DAGVTQSPTHLIKTRGQQVTLRCSPKSGHDTVSWYQQALGQGPQFIFQYYEEEERQRGNFPDRFSGHQFPNYSSELNVNALLLGDSALYLCASSPRTGSNYGYTFGSGTRLTVV.

This chain links TRBV5-1 with TRBJ2-3; D gene uncertain. Germline CDR1 reads SGHRS; CDR2 reads YFSETQ. This CDR3 spans 16 amino acids. V dropped 0 bases and J dropped 0 bases, with 11 bases sitting between them. In DNA form, the CDR3 reads TGCGCCAGCAGCTTGGGCGACCGGGCTAGCACAGATACGCAGTATTTT. The encoded protein is CASSLGDRASTDTQYF.

This clonotype was recorded at least ten times. The V gene is TRBV24-1, the J gene TRBJ2-7; 8 bases are shared with TRBD1. CDR3 length: 16 amino acids. CDR1 KGHDR and CDR2 SFDVKD come from the germline V gene. With V trimmed by 1 base and J by 3 bases, 7 bases remained unmatched. The CDR3 protein is CATSDFGRTGFYEQYF. The CDR3 DNA is TGTGCCACCAGTGATTTTGGAAGGACAGGGTTCTACGAGCAGTACTTC.

The V gene is TRBV7-3, the J gene TRBJ2-2, with D uncertain. Trimming took off 2 bases at V and 0 bases at J, with 10 bases between the two ends. From germline, CDR1 is SGHTA and CDR2 FQGTGA. The CDR3 spans 16 residues. The CDR3 sequence: CASSLHTAANTGELFF. The CDR3, as DNA: TGTGCCAGCAGCTTACACACAGCCGCGAACACCGGGGAGCTGTTTTTT.

The gene calls are TRBV2 and TRBJ2-7, with TRBD1 matching 8 bases. V dropped 6 bases and J dropped 7; count of bases not matched to a gene: 11. The CDR3 has 14 residues. Per germline, CDR1 SNHLY and CDR2 FYNNEI. The CDR3 bases are TGTGCCAGCAGGACCGGGACAGGCCGATGGGAGCAGTACTTC. This encodes CASRTGTGRWEQYF.

For the CDR3, the DNA is TGTGCCAGCAGTGGGACAGGGGTATCCTACGAGCAGTACTTC. Its protein product is CASSGTGVSYEQYF. This chain connects TRBV2 to TRBJ2-7; 9 bases fit TRBD1. V gave up 4 bases and J gave up 1 base; unmatched junction bases: 2. The V gene's germline CDR1 is SNHLY and CDR2 FYNNEI. The CDR3 totals 14 residues.

This clonotype was seen a handful of times. This chain uses TRBV12-3 or TRBV12-4 with TRBJ1-2; 9 bases align to TRBD1. After removal of 3 bases from V and 1 base from J, the junction contained 3 bases not matched to a gene. The CDR3 totals 15 residues. CDR3 amino acids: CASSFGTGYNYGYTF. The DNA of the CDR3 is TGTGCCAGCAGTTTCGGGACAGGGTATAACTATGGCTACACCTTC.

This clonotype was detected only a few times. The junction and the germline gene differ at one end; a read error may be behind it. This rearrangement joins TRBV19 to TRBJ1-5; TRBD1 agrees at 8 bases. The CDR3 covers 14 residues. In germline, CDR1 is LNHDA, CDR2 SQIVND (reference sequence). The CDR3 sequence: CATSISTGGQPQHF. The CDR3 DNA sequence: TGTGCCACTAGTATATCTACAGGGGGGCAGCCCCAGCATTTT.

This chain connects TRBV6-2 or TRBV6-3 to TRBJ2-5, with TRBD2 matching over 7 bases. After removal of 7 bases from V and 9 bases from J, the junction contained 14 bases not matched to a gene. CDR3 length: 14 residues. Germline values: CDR1 MNHEY, CDR2 SVGEGT. CDR3 protein: CASTNGRLSTAQYF. The CDR3 coding sequence is TGTGCCAGCACCAACGGGAGGCTATCTACGGCCCAGTACTTC.

The table lists this clonotype with a few counts. The chain recombines TRBV29-1 with TRBJ2-2; 9 bases map to TRBD2. V shed 0 bases, J shed 6 bases, and the junction held 5 bases outside the gene matches. The CDR3 length is 15 residues. CDR1 is SQVTM and CDR2 is ANQGSEA in the germline V gene. The CDR3 nucleotides are TGCAGCGTTGAAGAATTCGAGCGGGGGGCCGGGGAGCTGTTTTTT. Translating it yields CSVEEFERGAGELFF.

This chain connects TRBV11-2 to TRBJ1-1, with TRBD1 matching 9 bases. The CDR3 runs 15 residues. The trim removed 10 bases at V and 1 base at J, leaving 10 bases unmatched. Germline CDR1 SGHAT, CDR2 FQNNGV. This chain's CDR3 is CANQTGGKTNTEAFF. The CDR3 nucleotides read TGTGCCAATCAGACAGGGGGAAAAACGAACACTGAAGCTTTCTTT.

The chain recombines TRBV7-8 with TRBJ2-7, with 11 bases lining up with TRBD1. V was clipped by 4 bases and J by 6 bases; unmatched bases: 8. This CDR3 comprises 15 residues. Germline loops: CDR1 SGHVS, CDR2 FQNEAQ. CDR3 protein: CASSSSGTGGTEQYF. As DNA, the CDR3 is TGTGCCAGCAGCTCCTCCGGGACAGGGGGGACCGAGCAGTACTTC. The full variable domain, in which reference TRBV7-8 and TRBJ2-7 provide the parts outside the CDR3, is GAGVSQSPRYKVAKRGQDVALRCDPISGHVSLFWYQQALGQGPEFLTYFQNEAQLDKSGLPSDRFFAERPEGSVSTLKIQRTQQEDSAVYLCASSSSGTGGTEQYFGPGTRLTVT.

The rearrangement links TRBV11-2 to TRBJ2-5; either TRBD1 or TRBD2 may supply D (6 bases each). CDR1 and CDR2 (germline): SGHAT, FQNNGV. The CDR3 is 14 amino acids. With 7 bases removed from V and 5 bases from J, the gap between germline ends came to 17 bases. In DNA, the CDR3 is TGTGCCAGCACCAGGGTGGAGGGGGTCGAGACCCAGTACTTC. Its translation is CASTRVEGVETQYF.

CDR3 loop: CASSFTGSRNEQFF. In DNA form, the CDR3 reads TGTGCCAGCAGTTTCACCGGGTCTAGAAATGAGCAGTTCTTC. V gene TRBV12-3 or TRBV12-4 combines with J gene TRBJ2-1; D ambiguous. Trimming removed 3 bases from V and 7 bases from J, with 13 bases in between. The CDR3 contains 14 residues.

This chain uses TRBV15 with TRBJ1-2; D gene unclear. V was clipped by 5 bases and J by 4 bases, with 14 bases between them. Germline lookup yields CDR1 LNHNV and CDR2 YYDKDF (reference sequence). The CDR3 is made up of 14 amino acids. The CDR3 here is CATSGQLGIYGYTF. The DNA for the CDR3 is TGTGCCACCAGCGGTCAGTTGGGGATCTATGGCTACACCTTC.